Following are 20 T cell receptor beta chains from one sample sequenced in a study of OX40 agonist ivuxolimab in advanced cancers. Measured with immunoSEQ multiplex PCR; TCRdb has only the in-frame clones, and not every one. The data show roughly 60,000 clones, approximately 84% seen once. Material: CD4+ or CD8+ T cells sorted from blood, obtained in a trial of the OX40 agonist ivuxolimab. These receptors all stem from an adult with an advanced solid tumor such as melanoma, head and neck, liver or kidney cancer.

The V and J genes are TRBV5-4 and TRBJ2-2; no firm D call. Germline CDR1 reads SGHNT; CDR2 reads YYREEE (reference sequence). Deletions cut 4 bases from V and 1 base from J, with 8 bases between. The CDR3 has 14 amino acids. This CDR3 is CASSPQGNTGELFF. The CDR3 DNA follows: TGTGCCAGCAGCCCCCAAGGGAACACCGGGGAGCTGTTTTTT.

V gene TRBV14 combines with J gene TRBJ2-3; D call uncertain. The CDR3 consists of 14 residues. V lost 0 bases to trimming and J lost 2 bases, with 6 bases between them. Germline values: CDR1 SGHDN, CDR2 FVKESK. The DNA for the CDR3 is TGTGCCAGCAGCCAAGAAACAGCCACAGATACGCAGTATTTT. It yields the protein CASSQETATDTQYF.

V usage is TRBV5-1 and J usage is TRBJ1-4, with no clear D. The germline V gene has CDR1 SGHRS and CDR2 YFSETQ. V lost 4 bases and J lost 8, with 18 bases in between. The CDR3 is 15 amino acids. The CDR3 nucleotides are TGCGCCAGCAGCCCCGGTGACGGCCCGGGGGAAAAACTGTTTTTT. This sequence encodes CASSPGDGPGEKLFF.

This clone turned up a few times. The J gene is TRBJ2-5, the V gene TRBV28; 7 nucleotides match TRBD2. The CDR3 consists of 12 residues. Germline trimming cut 6 bases from V and 5 bases from J; bases unmatched to any gene: 3. The germline V gene has CDR1 MDHEN and CDR2 SYDVKM. CDR3 sequence (DNA): TGTGCCAGCAGCGAGGGAGGGGAGACCCAGTACTTC. Translating gives CASSEGGETQYF. The full variable domain, its missing parts supplied by reference TRBV28 and TRBJ2-5, is DVKVTQSSRYLVKRTGEKVFLECVQDMDHENMFWYRQDPGLGLRLIYFSYDVKMKEKGDIPEGYSVSREKKERFSLILESASTNQTSMYLCASSEGGETQYFGPGTRLLVL.

The chain is built from TRBV16 and TRBJ1-2, with no clear D. CDR3 length: 14 amino acids. Trimming cost V 5 bases and J 2 bases, with 12 bases left between them. Per the germline V gene, CDR1 is KGHSY and CDR2 is FQNENV. DNA of the CDR3: TGTGCCAGCAGCGAAATGGTCCAGAACTATGGCTACACCTTC. Protein: CASSEMVQNYGYTF.

The chain recombines TRBV19 with TRBJ2-3, with 10 bases identical to TRBD1. The germline V gene encodes CDR1 LNHDA and CDR2 SQIVND (reference sequence). The CDR3 sequence is 16 residues long. The V segment lost 5 bases and the J segment 4 bases; nucleotides outside the gene matches: 9. The CDR3 region is CASSADRGLGADTQYF. CDR3 in DNA: TGTGCCAGTAGTGCCGACAGGGGGCTGGGGGCAGATACGCAGTATTTT.

This chain links TRBV28 with TRBJ2-3; 7 bases agree with TRBD1. This CDR3 has 13 amino acids. The V segment lost 8 bases and the J segment 3 bases; nucleotides outside the gene matches: 5. Per the germline V gene, CDR1 is MDHEN and CDR2 is SYDVKM. The DNA of the CDR3 is TGTGCCAGCCGGGGACAGCTGACAGATACGCAGTATTTT. Its protein product is CASRGQLTDTQYF.

The rearrangement joins TRBV25-1 to TRBJ1-4; a weak D match, TRBD1 (6 bases). Per germline, CDR1 MGHDK and CDR2 SYGVNS. V lost 4 bases and J lost 6, with 18 bases in between. The CDR3 contains 16 residues. Here the CDR3 reads CASSGGLQGNYEKLFF. CDR3 DNA sequence: TGTGCCAGCAGTGGGGGACTTCAGGGGAATTATGAAAAACTGTTTTTT.

The chain links TRBV10-3 to TRBJ2-1; 7 nucleotides align to TRBD2. Germline V gene sequence: CDR1 ENHRY, CDR2 SYGVKD. V was pared by 4 bases and J by 6 bases, with 6 bases of the junction left unmatched. There are 14 residues in the CDR3. The CDR3 spells CAISAGGNLNEQFF. CDR3 bases: TGTGCCATCAGTGCCGGGGGGAACCTCAATGAGCAGTTCTTC.

The chain is built from TRBV27 and TRBJ2-3; D is undetermined. The germline CDR1 and CDR2 sequences are MNHEY and SMNVEV (reference sequence). V was cut by 1 base and J by 0 bases, with 20 bases left in between. The CDR3 sequence is 19 residues long. The CDR3 DNA reads TGTGCCAGCAGTTTATATGGTAGCCGAGTACGGGCTAGCACAGATACGCAGTATTTT. This sequence encodes CASSLYGSRVRASTDTQYF.

The chain carries TRBV11-2 and TRBJ2-1, with D perhaps TRBD2 (5 bases). Trimming left V 6 bases short and J 5 bases short, with 8 bases between. This CDR3 is built from 12 residues. Germline V gene sequence: CDR1 SGHAT, CDR2 FQNNGV. As DNA, the CDR3 is TGTGCCAGCAGAGCCGGGAACAATGAGCAGTTCTTC. Translating it yields CASRAGNNEQFF. The full variable domain, its missing parts supplied by reference TRBV11-2 and TRBJ2-1, is EAGVAQSPRYKIIEKRQSVAFWCNPISGHATLYWYQQILGQGPKLLIQFQNNGVVDDSQLPKDRFSAERLKGVDSTLKIQPAKLEDSAVYLCASRAGNNEQFFGPGTRLTVL.

The rearrangement uses TRBV28 and TRBJ2-5; 8 bases align to TRBD2. V lost 8 bases and J lost 1; bases outside the gene matches: 6. CDR3 size: 14 residues. Germline lookup yields CDR1 MDHEN and CDR2 SYDVKM. Here the CDR3 reads CASGISGAQETQYF. CDR3 DNA: TGTGCCAGCGGAATTAGCGGGGCCCAAGAGACCCAGTACTTC.

The V gene is TRBV5-1, the J gene TRBJ1-5, with a tentative D call TRBD1 (6 bases). V was pared by 8 bases and J by 3 bases, with 12 bases between. The CDR3 runs to 13 residues. Looked up from germline, CDR1 is SGHRS and CDR2 is YFSETQ. CDR3 coding DNA: TGCGCCAGGCTGGACAGATCCAATCAGCCCCAGCATTTT. The encoded protein is CARLDRSNQPQHF.

The chain recombines TRBV18 with TRBJ2-5; TRBD2 aligns across 8 bases. The trim removed 5 bases at V and 2 bases at J, leaving 1 base unmatched. CDR1 KGHSH and CDR2 LQKENI come from the germline V gene. CDR3 size: 13 residues. CDR3 in DNA: TGTGCCAGCTCAGTAGCGGGACAAGAGACCCAGTACTTC. It is translated as CASSVAGQETQYF.

This chain uses TRBV6-9 with TRBJ1-3, with D possibly matching TRBD1 (5 bases). CDR3 length: 16 residues. V dropped 4 bases and J dropped 2 bases, with 15 bases sitting between them. Germline V gives CDR1 MNHGY, CDR2 SVAAGI. The CDR3 region is CASSSAPTVAGNTIYF. CDR3 DNA sequence: TGTGCCAGCAGTTCCGCCCCGACAGTAGCTGGAAACACCATATATTTT.

The rearrangement joins TRBV10-3 to TRBJ2-1; D may correspond to TRBD1 or TRBD2 (5 bases each). CDR3 length: 17 residues. Germline assignment: CDR1 ENHRY and CDR2 SYGVKD. The ends were cut back, 5 bases at V and 9 bases at J, with 26 bases in the middle. This CDR3 reads CAISSTAEASLAGEQFF. CDR3 bases: TGTGCCATCAGTTCGACAGCGGAGGCCTCCCTCGCGGGTGAGCAGTTCTTC.

This rearrangement joins TRBV6-6 to TRBJ2-7; 9 bases fit TRBD1. The CDR3 has 15 amino acids. CDR1 is MNHNY and CDR2 is SVGAGI in the germline V gene (reference sequence). V lost 4 bases, J lost 2 bases, and 6 bases stayed unmatched. The CDR3 sequence is CASSSPGQGAYEQYF. DNA of the CDR3: TGTGCCAGCAGTTCGCCGGGACAGGGAGCCTACGAGCAGTACTTC.

The gene calls are TRBV2 and TRBJ1-1, with TRBD1 identical over 7 bases. CDR1 and CDR2 from the germline V gene are SNHLY and FYNNEI. After removal of 8 bases from V and 1 base from J, the junction contained 4 bases not matched to a gene. The length of the CDR3 is 13 residues. This chain's CDR3 is CASQRDRNTEAFF. CDR3 DNA: TGTGCCAGCCAAAGGGACAGGAACACTGAAGCTTTCTTT.

The CDR3 sequence: CASSPSAGDNQPQHF. The CDR3, as DNA: TGTGCCAGCTCACCATCAGCAGGCGACAATCAGCCCCAGCATTTT. This chain uses TRBV18 with TRBJ1-5, with D unclear. Trimming pared 2 bases from V and 3 bases from J, leaving 11 bases between. The CDR3 is made up of 15 amino acids. Germline V gives CDR1 KGHSH, CDR2 LQKENI. The full variable domain, rest sourced from reference TRBV18 and TRBJ1-5, is NAGVMQNPRHLVRRRGQEARLRCSPMKGHSHVYWYRQLPEEGLKFMVYLQKENIIDESGMPKERFSAEFPKEGPSILRIQQVVRGDSAAYFCASSPSAGDNQPQHFGDGTRLSIL.

The chain combines TRBV27 with TRBJ1-6; D unclear. The CDR3 is 16 amino acids. Germline CDR1 and CDR2: MNHEY and SMNVEV (reference sequence). Trimming cost V 3 bases and J 9 bases, with 18 bases left between them. The CDR3 reads CASSFSITLAGSPLHF. In DNA form, the CDR3 reads TGTGCCAGCAGTTTCTCCATCACTCTAGCAGGTTCACCCCTCCACTTT.